These 19 T cell receptor beta chains came from one sample sequenced in a study of cytomegalovirus exposure and HLA in healthy donors. The study ran its PCR with 60 Vbeta and 13 Jbeta primers. TCRdb keeps only in-frame clones here, not all; method: immunoSEQ multiplex PCR. The sample has about 180,000 clones, approximately 70% seen once. The sequencing input was PBMCs. The receptors shown here come from a human donor in good health.

V is TRBV28 and J is TRBJ2-3; 9 bases match TRBD1. Germline CDR1 is MDHEN and CDR2 is SYDVKM. With 2 bases clipped from V and 6 bases from J, the junction kept 6 bases outside the gene matches. The CDR3 consists of 15 residues. The CDR3 nucleotides read TGTGCCAGCAGTTTAGGGACAGGGTTTAGTGATACGCAGTATTTT. Translation: CASSLGTGFSDTQYF.

This clone has a single count. V gene TRBV5-1 combines with J gene TRBJ1-2; 7 bases fit TRBD1. The CDR3 consists of 14 residues. V was clipped by 0 bases and J by 5 bases; unmatched bases: 4. From germline, CDR1 is SGHRS and CDR2 YFSETQ. The CDR3 loop is CASSLGTGEYGYTF. The DNA for the CDR3 is TGCGCCAGCAGCTTGGGTACAGGGGAATATGGCTACACCTTC.

V usage is TRBV7-2 and J usage is TRBJ1-1, with D uncertain. The CDR3 runs 14 residues. The V gene's germline CDR1 is SGHTA and CDR2 FQGNSA. V lost 5 bases to trimming and J lost 4 bases, with 14 bases between them. The CDR3 here is CASSPVEVGTEAFF. CDR3 sequence (DNA): TGTGCCAGCAGCCCGGTCGAGGTGGGCACTGAAGCTTTCTTT.

The chain combines TRBV6-5 with TRBJ1-2, with 7 bases identical to TRBD1. CDR3 length: 15 amino acids. With V trimmed by 10 bases and J by 2 bases, 13 bases remained unmatched. Germline-derived CDR1 and CDR2 are MNHEY and SVGAGI. Here the CDR3 DNA reads TGTGCCACCGGGCGGAGTACGACAGGGAACTATGGCTACACCTTC. Its translation: CATGRSTTGNYGYTF.

This clone was counted between two and nine times. The chain recombines TRBV7-9 with TRBJ1-6; D not resolved. V was cut by 1 base and J by 11 bases, with 6 bases left in between. The CDR3 sequence is 12 residues long. Germline V lookup: CDR1 SEHNR, CDR2 FQNEAQ (reference sequence). As DNA, the CDR3 is TGTGCCAGCAGCTTAGATGGAGCACCCCTCCACTTT. It translates to CASSLDGAPLHF.

This sequence joins TRBV2 and TRBJ2-7, with D maybe TRBD2 (7 bases). V was pared by 2 bases and J by 2 bases, with 13 bases between. Germline-derived CDR1 and CDR2 are SNHLY and FYNNEI. This CDR3 spans 15 amino acids. For the CDR3, the DNA is TGTGCCAGCAGTGAAAGGAGGGGGGGCGCCTACGAGCAGTACTTC. It translates to CASSERRGGAYEQYF. Looking up the rest from reference TRBV2 and TRBJ2-7 gives the full variable domain: EPEVTQTPSHQVTQMGQEVILRCVPISNHLYFYWYRQILGQKVEFLVSFYNNEISEKSEIFDDQFSVERPDGSNFTLKIRSTKLEDSAMYFCASSERRGGAYEQYFGPGTRLTVT.

The chain uses TRBV2 and TRBJ1-1; D not resolved. The CDR3 consists of 11 residues. The V gene's germline CDR1 is SNHLY and CDR2 FYNNEI. V was pared by 6 bases and J by 7 bases, with 9 bases between. The CDR3 loop is CASREGFEAFF. The CDR3 coding sequence is TGTGCCAGCAGGGAGGGATTTGAAGCTTTCTTT.

A remark on this clone: No conserved phenylalanine or tryptophan ends this CDR3, so it is likely a read error. The rearrangement uses TRBV2 and TRBJ1-2; 8 nucleotides agree with TRBD1. CDR3 size: 16 residues. Germline trimming cut 4 bases from V and 4 bases from J; bases unmatched to any gene: 11. Germline CDR1 reads SNHLY; CDR2 reads FYNNEI. The CDR3 DNA reads TGTGCCAGCAGTGGGTCGGGACAGGCGGTGGGCTATGGCTACACCCTC. It translates to CASSGSGQAVGYGYTL.

The chain joins TRBV2 to TRBJ1-1, with D unresolved. CDR1 and CDR2 (germline): SNHLY, FYNNEI. Trimming stripped 4 bases from V and 4 bases from J, with 13 bases between. The CDR3 has 14 residues. In DNA, the CDR3 is TGTGCCAGCAGTGTTGAGCGGGAGGTCACTGAAGCTTTCTTT. Translated, it gives CASSVEREVTEAFF.

This clone was seen only a few times. The V gene is TRBV6-5, the J gene TRBJ1-5; 9 bases match TRBD1. CDR3 length equals 13 residues. The germline gives CDR1 MNHEY, CDR2 SVGAGI. V gave up 6 bases and J gave up 7 bases; unmatched junction bases: 4. The CDR3 sequence is CASSPDRGQPQHF. The CDR3 nucleotides read TGTGCCAGCAGCCCCGACAGGGGGCAGCCCCAGCATTTT.

The chain is built from TRBV27 and TRBJ1-1, with 7 bases aligning to TRBD1. CDR3 length equals 14 residues. Looked up from germline, CDR1 is MNHEY and CDR2 is SMNVEV (reference sequence). With 5 bases clipped from V and 2 bases from J, the junction kept 5 bases outside the gene matches. The CDR3, as DNA: TGTGCCAGCAGTCCAGGGGGTGTAAACACTGAAGCTTTCTTT. Encoded protein: CASSPGGVNTEAFF.

This clone has only one observation. The J gene is TRBJ1-1, the V gene TRBV10-3; D gene unclear. V was trimmed by 7 bases and J by 0 bases, leaving 9 bases between them. This CDR3 spans 13 amino acids. Germline-derived CDR1 and CDR2 are ENHRY and SYGVKD. This CDR3 reads CAIMREMNTEAFF. CDR3 DNA: TGTGCCATCATGAGGGAGATGAACACTGAAGCTTTCTTT.

J is TRBJ1-1 and V is TRBV27; TRBD1 is a possible D gene (6 bases). Per germline, CDR1 MNHEY and CDR2 SMNVEV (reference sequence). The V end was cut by 3 bases, the J end by 5 bases, with 22 bases between. This CDR3 region has 17 residues. Written as DNA, the CDR3 is TGTGCCAGCAGTTTGAACCCCTGGGAGGGGGACGGGACTGAAGCTTTCTTT. Translated: CASSLNPWEGDGTEAFF.

V usage is TRBV6-6 and J usage is TRBJ1-4; D gene unclear. CDR3 size: 15 residues. Trimming took 5 bases from V and 0 from J, leaving 10 bases between them. Germline CDR1 is MNHNY and CDR2 is SVGAGI (reference sequence). Here the CDR3 reads CASSGRESTNEKLFF. In nucleotides, the CDR3 is TGTGCCAGCAGTGGTCGAGAGTCAACTAATGAAAAACTGTTTTTT.

The J gene is TRBJ2-5, the V gene TRBV2, with 9 bases lining up with TRBD2. The CDR3 covers 15 residues. CDR1 and CDR2 from the germline V gene are SNHLY and FYNNEI. Unmatched junction bases numbered 7, after V lost 6 bases and J lost 2 bases. The chain's CDR3 is CASRPAGGGQETQYF. CDR3 in DNA: TGTGCCAGCAGACCCGCGGGGGGGGGACAAGAGACCCAGTACTTC. The full variable domain, rest sourced from reference TRBV2 and TRBJ2-5, is EPEVTQTPSHQVTQMGQEVILRCVPISNHLYFYWYRQILGQKVEFLVSFYNNEISEKSEIFDDQFSVERPDGSNFTLKIRSTKLEDSAMYFCASRPAGGGQETQYFGPGTRLLVL.

The chain employs TRBV2 and TRBJ1-5, with 8 bases matching TRBD1. The germline gives CDR1 SNHLY, CDR2 FYNNEI. Trimming at V came to 6 bases and at J to 7 bases, leaving 5 bases not matched to a gene. The CDR3 is 13 residues long. The DNA of the CDR3 is TGTGCCAGCAGGGGGACAGGCGCACAGCCCCAGCATTTT. Translation: CASRGTGAQPQHF.

This clone was detected a few times. The chain recombines TRBV5-6 with TRBJ1-1; 12 bases fit TRBD1. Trimming took 4 bases from V and 9 from J; bases not matched to a gene: 4. Germline V CDR1 and CDR2: SGHDT, YYEEEE. This CDR3 has 13 residues. The CDR3 DNA is TGTGCCAGCAGCAGAGGGACAGGGGGCCAAGCTTTCTTT. Residues: CASSRGTGGQAFF.

The gene calls are TRBV19 and TRBJ1-2, with D possibly TRBD1 on 6 matching bases. There are 16 residues in the CDR3. V was pared by 3 bases and J by 4 bases, with 18 bases between. Germline loops: CDR1 LNHDA, CDR2 SQIVND (reference sequence). In DNA form, the CDR3 reads TGTGCCAGTAGTATTGGTGCAGGGGCGGCGGCCTATGGCTACACCTTC. Translating gives CASSIGAGAAAYGYTF.

This chain joins TRBV4-1 and TRBJ1-2; D is uncertain. The CDR3 totals 15 residues. V lost 0 bases and J 7 bases, leaving 15 bases between the germline ends. Looked up from germline, CDR1 is MGHRA and CDR2 is YSYEKL. DNA for the CDR3: TGCGCCAGCAGCCAAGACGAGGGAAGGGCGGGTGGCTACACCTTC. Protein: CASSQDEGRAGGYTF.